Listed below are T cell receptor beta chains from one sample, sequenced in a study of graft-versus-host responses after intestinal transplantation. These receptors' targets are unknown. Assay used: immunoSEQ multiplex PCR; TCRdb lists only in-frame clones, some missing. The sample yields 45,000 to 60,000 clones, roughly 95% seen once. The sequencing here drew on unstimulated CD8+ T cells sorted from spleen or lymph node cells, taken before transplant. These receptor sequences come from a human donor who was the organ donor for an intestinal transplant. Both conserved end residues are part of each CDR3. The D gene is left open where the match is weak. Clone size is stated in some rows and not others, as once, few, many or a class when expanded.

13	.	TRBV7-3	TRBJ2-2	.	TGTGCCAGCAGCCCCGACTACACCGGGGAGCTGTTTTTT	CASSPDYTGELFF
17	.	TRBV4-3	TRBJ1-1	.	TGCGCCAGCAGCCTTGAAACCCGGGTGGACTCGAACACTGAAGCTTTCTTT	CASSLETRVDSNTEAFF
15	TRBD1	TRBV2	TRBJ2-4	once	TGTGCCAGCAGTGGGACAGGGAGAAACAAAAACATTCAGTACTTC	CASSGTGRNKNIQYF
12	TRBD1	TRBV2	TRBJ1-4	.	TGTGCCAGCAGGGACAGGGGCGAAAAACTGTTTTTT	CASRDRGEKLFF
14	.	TRBV27	TRBJ2-7	.	TGTGCCAGCAGTTTACCCGGGACTTACTACGAGCAGTACTTC	CASSLPGTYYEQYF
12	.	TRBV19	TRBJ2-3	.	TGTGCCAGTGGGGGATTCACAGATACGCAGTATTTT	CASGGFTDTQYF
15	.	TRBV2	TRBJ2-7	.	TGTGCCAGCAGTGAGTCCACAGGGAGCTCCTACGAGCAGTACTTC	CASSESTGSSYEQYF
13	.	TRBV27	TRBJ1-2	once	TGTGCCAGCAGTTTATCCAGCAACTATGGCTACACCTTC	CASSLSSNYGYTF
18	.	TRBV21-1	TRBJ2-6	once	TGTGCCAGCAGCAATACGGGGACAGTCTGTAAAGGGGCCAACGTCCTGACTTTC	CASSNTGTVCKGANVLTF
15	.	TRBV4-3	TRBJ2-7	.	TGCGCCAGCAGCCAGGATGGGGGAACTTCCTACGAGCAGTACTTC	CASSQDGGTSYEQYF
12	.	TRBV7-8	TRBJ2-7	.	TGTGCCAGCAGCGTAGGAGTTAACGAGCAGTACTTC	CASSVGVNEQYF
18	.	TRBV4-1	TRBJ2-1	.	TGCGCCAGCAGCATTCGATTCCGGGGAGTCGAAGAAGACAATGAGCAGTTCTTC	CASSIRFRGVEEDNEQFF
13	.	TRBV9	TRBJ2-1	.	TGTGCCAGCAGCGCCGTTAGCCTTGGTGAGCAGTTCTTC	CASSAVSLGEQFF
11	.	TRBV20-1	TRBJ2-7	.	TGCAGTGCGAAGGGGGGGTACGAGCAGTACTTC	CSAKGGYEQYF
13	TRBD1	TRBV28	TRBJ1-3	.	TGTGCCAGCAGTCGGACAGGGGAAGAGGGCATATATTTT	CASSRTGEEGIYF
16	TRBD1	TRBV7-9	TRBJ2-7	few	TGTGCCAGCAGCTTAGTTGGACAGGGCCTCTCCTACGAGCAGTACTTC	CASSLVGQGLSYEQYF
14	TRBD1	TRBV5-6	TRBJ2-1	.	TGTGCCAGCAGCCTTGGACAGGGGGCAGATGAGCAGTTCTTC	CASSLGQGADEQFF
15	.	TRBV11-3	TRBJ2-2	.	TGTGCCAGCAGTCAAAAGTTAGACGGAACCGGGGAGCTGTTTTTT	CASSQKLDGTGELFF
15	.	TRBV28	TRBJ1-4	.	TGTGCCAGCAGTTTAACAGGGAAGGGGGGTGAAAAACTGTTTTTT	CASSLTGKGGEKLFF
14	.	TRBV27	TRBJ2-7	.	TGTGCCAGCCGAACCGGGGCCTCCCCCTACGAGCAGTACTTC	CASRTGASPYEQYF
12	.	TRBV30	TRBJ1-1	.	TGTGCCTGGAGTGCGGGGGGGACTGAAGCTTTCTTT	CAWSAGGTEAFF
15	.	TRBV2	TRBJ1-6	.	TGTGCCAGCAGTGATAGGAGCTTAGGGCGGCCACCCCTCCACTTT	CASSDRSLGRPPLHF
17	.	TRBV18	TRBJ1-6	.	TGTGCCAGCTCACCCGCTGGACCCGGGGGTATACATTCACCCCTCCACTTT	CASSPAGPGGIHSPLHF
12	.	TRBV30	TRBJ2-2	.	TGTGCCTGGAGGTGGGGTACCGGGGAGCTGTTTTTT	CAWRWGTGELFF
15	TRBD1	TRBV15	TRBJ1-1	.	TGTGCCACCAGCACAGACAGGGCCATGAACACTGAAGCTTTCTTT	CATSTDRAMNTEAFF
17	.	TRBV28	TRBJ2-1	.	TGTGCCAGCAGTTACCGCTTACAGGGAAGCTCCTACAATGAGCAGTTCTTC	CASSYRLQGSSYNEQFF
13	TRBD1	TRBV27	TRBJ1-1	.	TGTGCCAGCAGTTTAACCACAGGGGTCGAAGCTTTCTTT	CASSLTTGVEAFF
17	.	TRBV7-3	TRBJ1-5	.	TGTGCCAGCAGCTGCTCGGGGCGGAATTATGGCAATCAGCCCCAGCATTTT	CASSCSGRNYGNQPQHF